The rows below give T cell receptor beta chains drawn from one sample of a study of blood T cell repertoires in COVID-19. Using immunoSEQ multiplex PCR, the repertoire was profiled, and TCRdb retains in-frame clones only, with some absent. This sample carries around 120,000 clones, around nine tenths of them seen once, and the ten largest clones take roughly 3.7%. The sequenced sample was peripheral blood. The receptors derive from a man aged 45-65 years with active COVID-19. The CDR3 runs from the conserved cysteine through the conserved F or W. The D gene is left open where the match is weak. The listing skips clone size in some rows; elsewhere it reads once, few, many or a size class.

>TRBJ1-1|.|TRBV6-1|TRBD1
CASSEDRGVTEAFF
TGTGCCAGCAGTGAAGACAGGGGGGTGACTGAAGCTTTCTTT
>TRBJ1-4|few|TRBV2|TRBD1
CASLTGSEKLFF
TGTGCCAGCCTGACAGGGAGTGAAAAACTGTTTTTT
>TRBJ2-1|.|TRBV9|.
CASSVGQGATYNEQFF
TGTGCCAGCAGCGTAGGACAAGGGGCCACTTACAATGAGCAGTTCTTC
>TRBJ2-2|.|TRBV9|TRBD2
CASSAGGGLPGELFF
TGTGCCAGCAGCGCCGGGGGGGGTCTCCCCGGGGAGCTGTTTTTT
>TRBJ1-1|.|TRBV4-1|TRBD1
CASSPGQGWEAFF
TGCGCCAGCAGCCCCGGACAGGGCTGGGAAGCTTTCTTT
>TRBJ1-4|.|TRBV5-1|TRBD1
CASSLGRGEKLFF
TGCGCCAGCAGCTTGGGCAGGGGGGAAAAACTGTTTTTT
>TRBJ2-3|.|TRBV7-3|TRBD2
CASSLRASGGLDTQYF
TGTGCCAGCAGCTTAAGGGCTAGCGGGGGCTTAGATACGCAGTATTTT
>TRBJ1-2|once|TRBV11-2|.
CASSPVVQNGYGYTF
TGTGCCAGCAGCCCCGTGGTACAGAACGGCTATGGCTACACCTTC
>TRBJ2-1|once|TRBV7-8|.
CASRRRDIVNNEQFF
TGTGCCAGCAGACGCCGGGACATAGTCAACAATGAGCAGTTCTTC
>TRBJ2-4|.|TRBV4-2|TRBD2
CASSQEWDYLAKNIQYF
TGTGCCAGCAGCCAAGAATGGGACTACCTAGCCAAAAACATTCAGTACTTC
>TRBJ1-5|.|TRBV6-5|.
CASNLQGQPQHF
TGTGCCAGCAACCTACAGGGACAGCCCCAGCATTTT
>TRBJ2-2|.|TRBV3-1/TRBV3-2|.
CASSQAPGELFF
TGTGCCAGCAGCCAGGCCCCCGGGGAGCTGTTTTTT
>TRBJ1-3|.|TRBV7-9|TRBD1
CASSLATGSSGNTIYF
TGTGCCAGCAGCTTAGCGACAGGGAGCTCTGGAAACACCATATATTTT
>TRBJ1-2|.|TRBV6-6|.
CASSYSIGNLNYGYTF
TGTGCCAGCAGTTACTCGATCGGTAACCTTAACTATGGCTACACCTTC
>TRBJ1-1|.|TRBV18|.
CASSPGLQLNTEAFF
TGTGCCAGCTCACCAGGTCTACAGCTGAACACTGAAGCTTTCTTT
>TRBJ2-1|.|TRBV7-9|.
CASGRTNEQFF
TGTGCCAGCGGGAGGACCAATGAGCAGTTCTTC
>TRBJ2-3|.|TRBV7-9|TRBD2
CASSPTSGRKTDTQYF
TGTGCCAGCAGCCCGACTAGCGGGAGGAAAACAGATACGCAGTATTTT
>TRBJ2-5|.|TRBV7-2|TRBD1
CASSPGTAQETQYF
TGTGCCAGCAGCCCGGGGACAGCTCAAGAGACCCAGTACTTC
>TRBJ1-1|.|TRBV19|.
CASSDRSEAFF
TGTGCCAGTAGCGACAGGTCTGAAGCTTTCTTT
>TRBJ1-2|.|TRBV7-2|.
CASSSRTANYGYTF
TGTGCCAGCAGCTCTAGGACAGCGAACTATGGCTACACCTTC
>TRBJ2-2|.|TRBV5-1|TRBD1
CASSRDRQGELFF
TGCGCCAGCAGTCGGGACAGGCAAGGGGAGCTGTTTTTT
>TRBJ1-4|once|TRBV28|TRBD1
CATLQGSIKEKLFF
TGTGCCACCTTACAGGGGTCGATAAAAGAAAAACTGTTTTTT
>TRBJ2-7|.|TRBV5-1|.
CASRRTVGGYEQYF
TGCGCCAGCAGGCGGACGGTGGGGGGCTACGAGCAGTACTTC
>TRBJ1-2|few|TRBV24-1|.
CATGDGGNYGYTF
TGTGCCACCGGGGACGGAGGGAACTATGGCTACACCTTC
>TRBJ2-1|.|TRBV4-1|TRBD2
CASSQDRTSGMQEQFF
TGCGCCAGCAGCCAAGATCGGACTAGCGGGATGCAAGAGCAGTTCTTC
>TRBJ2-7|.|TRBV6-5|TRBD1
CASSYSRTGVYEQYF
TGTGCCAGCAGTTACTCGAGGACAGGGGTCTACGAGCAGTACTTC
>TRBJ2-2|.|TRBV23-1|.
CASSQPRLSGYANTGELFF
TGCGCCAGCAGTCAACCCCGTCTTAGCGGTTACGCGAACACCGGGGAGCTGTTTTTT
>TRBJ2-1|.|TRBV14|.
CASSRDRSLINNEQFF
TGTGCCAGCAGCCGTGACAGAAGCCTGATCAACAATGAGCAGTTCTTC
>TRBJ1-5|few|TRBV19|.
CASSIDGTGNQPQHF
TGTGCCAGTAGTATAGATGGCACAGGCAATCAGCCCCAGCATTTT
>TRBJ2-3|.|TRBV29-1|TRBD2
CSATSGAWGTDTQYF
TGCAGCGCAACTAGCGGGGCATGGGGCACAGATACGCAGTATTTT
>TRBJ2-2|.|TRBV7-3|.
CASSLTGVEVFF
TGTGCCAGCAGCTTAACAGGGGTAGAGGTGTTTTTT
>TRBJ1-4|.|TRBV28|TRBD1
CASSPRTGTNEKLFF
TGTGCCAGCAGTCCAAGGACAGGGACTAATGAAAAACTGTTTTTT
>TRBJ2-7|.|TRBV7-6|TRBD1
CASSLGFTGGNEQYF
TGTGCCAGCAGCTTAGGTTTTACAGGGGGTAACGAGCAGTACTTC